The 5 T cell receptor beta chains given below trace back to one sample, sequenced in a study of T cell changes during pregnancy in multiple sclerosis. Profiling relied on immunoSEQ multiplex PCR, and the TCRdb table lists in-frame clones only, not all of them. The table shows fewer than 85,000 clones, with approximately 90% occurring only once. The source was peripheral blood, collected in the first trimester of pregnancy. The receptors come from a female donor in good health, enrolled as a control in a pregnancy study.

The chain carries TRBV5-6 and TRBJ2-5; D unresolved. Germline V lookup: CDR1 SGHDT, CDR2 YYEEEE. This CDR3 spans 13 amino acids. Trimming shortened V by 4 bases and J by 5 bases, and 12 bases separated the two germline ends. CDR3 amino acids: CASSPAPGETQYF. DNA of the CDR3: TGTGCCAGCAGCCCCGCTCCCGGGGAGACCCAGTACTTC. Full variable domain (missing parts from reference TRBV5-6 and TRBJ2-5): DAGVTQSPTHLIKTRGQQVTLRCSPKSGHDTVSWYQQALGQGPQFIFQYYEEEERQRGNFPDRFSGHQFPNYSSELNVNALLLGDSALYLCASSPAPGETQYFGPGTRLLVL.

V usage is TRBV5-4 and J usage is TRBJ2-2; 8 bases agree with TRBD2. J gave up 4 bases and V 0 bases, and 8 bases lay outside the gene matches. Germline CDR1 SGHNT, CDR2 YYREEE (reference sequence). The CDR3 length is 17 residues. CDR3 sequence reads: CASSLGIAGLITGELFF. The CDR3 region has the DNA TGTGCCAGCAGCTTGGGAATAGCGGGATTAATCACCGGGGAGCTGTTTTTT.

V is TRBV15 and J is TRBJ2-7, with D uncertain. Germline CDR1 and CDR2: LNHNV and YYDKDF (reference sequence). This CDR3 contains 14 residues. V was clipped by 5 bases and J by 2 bases, with 13 bases between them. CDR3 protein: CATSGMTLPYEQYF. The CDR3 DNA reads TGTGCCACCAGCGGTATGACTCTACCCTACGAGCAGTACTTC.

This rearrangement joins TRBV5-1 to TRBJ1-4; perhaps TRBD1 as D (6 bases). CDR1 and CDR2 from the germline V gene are SGHRS and YFSETQ. Trimming shortened V by 0 bases and J by 2 bases, and 11 bases separated the two germline ends. This CDR3 region has 16 residues. CDR3 nucleotide sequence: TGCGCCAGCAGCTTGGGACCGCAGGGGACTAATGAAAAACTGTTTTTT. Protein sequence: CASSLGPQGTNEKLFF.

The chain recombines TRBV11-2 with TRBJ2-5; 7 bases map to TRBD2. Germline assignment: CDR1 SGHAT and CDR2 FQNNGV. The junction had 15 bases not matched to a gene; V was cut back by 5 bases and J by 3 bases. This CDR3 comprises 17 residues. The CDR3 coding sequence is TGTGCCAGCAGCCCCGTGGCGGGAGTAAGTAAAGAAGAGACCCAGTACTTC. Amino acid sequence: CASSPVAGVSKEETQYF. Full variable domain (missing parts from reference TRBV11-2 and TRBJ2-5): EAGVAQSPRYKIIEKRQSVAFWCNPISGHATLYWYQQILGQGPKLLIQFQNNGVVDDSQLPKDRFSAERLKGVDSTLKIQPAKLEDSAVYLCASSPVAGVSKEETQYFGPGTRLLVL.